The 9 T cell receptor beta chains in this list originate from one sample, sequenced in a study of blood T cell repertoires in COVID-19. Profiling relied on immunoSEQ multiplex PCR, and the TCRdb table lists in-frame clones only, not all of them. The sample has tens of thousands of clones, around 84% seen once. The specimen was peripheral blood. The receptors shown here come from a man aged 65-85 years with active COVID-19.

The chain is built from TRBV7-2 and TRBJ2-7, with 8 positions matching TRBD1. The V and J ends lost 0 bases and 3 bases, in that order; junction bases with no gene match: 4. There are 15 residues in the CDR3. Germline values: CDR1 SGHTA, CDR2 FQGNSA. CDR3 coding DNA: TGTGCCAGCAGCTTAGCGCTTGGACAGGGCTACGAGCAGTACTTC. This gives the protein CASSLALGQGYEQYF.

A note on this clone: A junction boundary mismatches the germline segment, possibly from a read error. The chain carries TRBV7-7 and TRBJ1-3, with D possibly TRBD1 on 6 matching bases. The CDR3 totals 13 residues. Germline-derived CDR1 and CDR2 are SSHAT and FNYEAQ (reference sequence). The CDR3 sequence: CASSTDRGNTIYF. CDR3 coding DNA: TGTGCTAGCAGCACCGACAGGGGAAACACCATATATTTT. The entire variable domain, with the rest obtained from reference TRBV7-7 and TRBJ1-3, is as follows: GAGVSQSPRYKVTKRGQDVTLRCDPISSHATLYWYQQALGQGPEFLTYFNYEAQPDKSGLPSDRFSAERPEGSISTLTIQRTEQRDSAMYRCASSTDRGNTIYFGEGSWLTVV.

The chain carries TRBV18 and TRBJ2-2, with D hard to call. V was cut by 3 bases and J by 4 bases, with 6 bases left in between. The CDR3 totals 13 residues. Germline V gene lookup returns CDR1 KGHSH and CDR2 LQKENI. This CDR3 is CASSPKLTGELFF. The CDR3 DNA reads TGTGCCAGCTCACCGAAACTCACCGGGGAGCTGTTTTTT.

Only one count was recorded for this clone. The gene calls are TRBV7-2 and TRBJ2-7, with 9 bases identical to TRBD2. The CDR3 length is 14 residues. CDR1 is SGHTA, CDR2 FQGNSA, per germline. J gave up 5 bases and V 2 bases, and 4 bases lay outside the gene matches. In DNA form, the CDR3 reads TGTGCCAGCAGCTTAAGTTCTAGCGGGGACGAGCAGTACTTC. The encoded protein is CASSLSSSGDEQYF.

The chain uses TRBV27 and TRBJ1-1; 8 nucleotides align to TRBD1. The CDR3 runs to 14 residues. CDR1 and CDR2 from the germline V gene are MNHEY and SMNVEV (reference sequence). The J segment lost 7 bases and the V segment lost 6 bases, leaving 10 bases of the junction unmatched. The CDR3 coding sequence is TGTGCCAGCAGCCCATGGGGACAGGAGTTTGAAGCTTTCTTT. This codes for CASSPWGQEFEAFF.

V and J are TRBV5-1 and TRBJ2-7; possible D gene TRBD1, 5 bases. CDR3 size: 14 residues. Germline CDR1 reads SGHRS; CDR2 reads YFSETQ. The ends were cut back, 0 bases at V and 5 bases at J, with 12 bases in the middle. In DNA, the CDR3 is TGCGCCAGCAGCTTGGGTGACAGCAGGAACGAGCAGTACTTC. It is translated as CASSLGDSRNEQYF.

CDR3 DNA: TGTGCCAGCAGCCCATGGACAGGGACCGGGGAGCTGTTTTTT. Residues: CASSPWTGTGELFF. This rearrangement joins TRBV7-2 to TRBJ2-2; 8 bases line up with TRBD1. The J segment lost 5 bases and the V segment lost 5 bases, leaving 4 bases of the junction unmatched. The CDR3 sequence is 14 residues long. Germline lookup yields CDR1 SGHTA and CDR2 FQGNSA. The whole variable domain, remainder taken from reference TRBV7-2 and TRBJ2-2, is GAGVSQSPSNKVTEKGKDVELRCDPISGHTALYWYRQSLGQGLEFLIYFQGNSAPDKSGLPSDRFSAERTGGSVSTLTIQRTQQEDSAVYLCASSPWTGTGELFFGEGSRLTVL.

The J gene is TRBJ1-1, the V gene TRBV5-1; D unresolved. CDR3 length: 13 residues. V was trimmed by 7 bases and J by 0 bases, leaving 10 bases between them. Per germline, CDR1 SGHRS and CDR2 YFSETQ. The CDR3 here is CASGLTVNTEAFF. The CDR3 DNA sequence: TGCGCCAGCGGCCTTACAGTGAACACTGAAGCTTTCTTT.

CDR3 amino acids: CASSLIAAGGNSPLHF. The CDR3 nucleotides read TGTGCCAGCAGTTTAATCGCGGCCGGAGGGAATTCACCCCTCCACTTT. The chain uses TRBV28 and TRBJ1-6, with D uncertain. CDR3 length equals 16 residues. Trimming took 2 bases from V and 7 from J, leaving 15 bases between them. Germline CDR1 and CDR2: MDHEN and SYDVKM.